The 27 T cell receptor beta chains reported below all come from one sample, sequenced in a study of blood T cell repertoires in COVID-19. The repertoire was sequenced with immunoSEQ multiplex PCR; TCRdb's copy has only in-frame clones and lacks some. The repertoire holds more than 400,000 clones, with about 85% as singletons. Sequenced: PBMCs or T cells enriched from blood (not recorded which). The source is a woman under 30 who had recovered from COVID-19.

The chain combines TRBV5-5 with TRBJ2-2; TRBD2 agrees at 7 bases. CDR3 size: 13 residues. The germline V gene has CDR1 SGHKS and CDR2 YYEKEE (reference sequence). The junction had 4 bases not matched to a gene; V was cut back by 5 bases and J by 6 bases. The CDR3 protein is CASRLGLAGELFF. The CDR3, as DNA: TGTGCCAGCAGGTTAGGACTAGCCGGGGAGCTGTTTTTT.

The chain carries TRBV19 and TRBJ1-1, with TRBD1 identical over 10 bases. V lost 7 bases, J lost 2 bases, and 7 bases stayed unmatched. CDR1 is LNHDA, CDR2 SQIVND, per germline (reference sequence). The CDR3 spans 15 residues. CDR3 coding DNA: TGTGCCAGTACCATCGGGACAGGGGTTAACACTGAAGCTTTCTTT. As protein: CASTIGTGVNTEAFF.

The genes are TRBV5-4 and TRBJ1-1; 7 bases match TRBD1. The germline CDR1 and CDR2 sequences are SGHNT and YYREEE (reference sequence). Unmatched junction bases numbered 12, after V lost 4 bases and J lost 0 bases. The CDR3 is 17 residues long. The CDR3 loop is CASSVGTGAGLNTEAFF. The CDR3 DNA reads TGTGCCAGCAGCGTGGGAACAGGGGCAGGTCTGAACACTGAAGCTTTCTTT.

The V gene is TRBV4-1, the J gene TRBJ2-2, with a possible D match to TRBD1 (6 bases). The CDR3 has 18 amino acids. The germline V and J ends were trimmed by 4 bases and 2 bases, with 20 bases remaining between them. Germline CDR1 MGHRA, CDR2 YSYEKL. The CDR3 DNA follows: TGCGCCAGCAGCCCCCTCTATACAGGGAGAGGAAACACCGGGGAGCTGTTTTTT. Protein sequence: CASSPLYTGRGNTGELFF.

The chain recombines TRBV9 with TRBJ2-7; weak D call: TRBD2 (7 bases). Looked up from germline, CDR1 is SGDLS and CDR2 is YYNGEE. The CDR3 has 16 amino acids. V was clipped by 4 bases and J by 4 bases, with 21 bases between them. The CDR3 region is CASSLRGAPRRYEQYF. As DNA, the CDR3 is TGTGCCAGCAGCCTCCGGGGGGCGCCCCGTCGGTACGAGCAGTACTTC. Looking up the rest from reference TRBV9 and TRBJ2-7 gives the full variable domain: DSGVTQTPKHLITATGQRVTLRCSPRSGDLSVYWYQQSLDQGLQFLIQYYNGEERAKGNILERFSAQQFPDLHSELNLSSLELGDSALYFCASSLRGAPRRYEQYFGPGTRLTVT.

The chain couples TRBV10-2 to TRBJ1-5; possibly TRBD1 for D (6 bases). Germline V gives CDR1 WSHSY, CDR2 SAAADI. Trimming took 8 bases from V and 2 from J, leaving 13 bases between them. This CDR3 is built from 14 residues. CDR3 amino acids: CASSRGVGNQPQHF. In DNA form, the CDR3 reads TGCGCCAGCTCCAGGGGTGTGGGCAATCAGCCCCAGCATTTT.

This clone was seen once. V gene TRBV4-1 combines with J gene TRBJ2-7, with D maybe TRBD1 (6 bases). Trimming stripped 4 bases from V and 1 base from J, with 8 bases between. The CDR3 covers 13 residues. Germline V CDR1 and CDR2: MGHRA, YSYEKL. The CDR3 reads CASSPTGSYEQYF. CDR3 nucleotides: TGCGCCAGCAGCCCGACAGGATCCTACGAGCAGTACTTC.

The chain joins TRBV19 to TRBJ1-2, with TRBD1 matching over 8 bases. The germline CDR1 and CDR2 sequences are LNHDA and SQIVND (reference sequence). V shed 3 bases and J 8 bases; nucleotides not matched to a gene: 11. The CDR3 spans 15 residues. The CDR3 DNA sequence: TGTGCCAGTAGTATCACCGGGACAGGAGCAAAAGGCTACACCTTC. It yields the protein CASSITGTGAKGYTF.

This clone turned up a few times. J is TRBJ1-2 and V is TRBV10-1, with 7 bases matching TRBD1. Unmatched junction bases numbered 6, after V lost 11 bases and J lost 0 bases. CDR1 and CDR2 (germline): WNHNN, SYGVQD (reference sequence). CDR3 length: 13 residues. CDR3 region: CAVPGTANYGYTF. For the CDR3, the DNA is TGCGCCGTACCCGGGACAGCTAACTATGGCTACACCTTC.

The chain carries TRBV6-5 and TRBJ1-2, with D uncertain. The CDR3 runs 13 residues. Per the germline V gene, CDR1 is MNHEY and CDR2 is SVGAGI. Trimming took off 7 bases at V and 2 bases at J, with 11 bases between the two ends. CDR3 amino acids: CASIRSANYGYTF. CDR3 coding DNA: TGTGCCAGCATAAGATCAGCGAACTATGGCTACACCTTC.

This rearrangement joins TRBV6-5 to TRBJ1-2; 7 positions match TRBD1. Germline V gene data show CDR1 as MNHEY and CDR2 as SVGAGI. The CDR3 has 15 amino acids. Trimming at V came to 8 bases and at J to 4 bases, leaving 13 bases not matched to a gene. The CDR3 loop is CASFSRRGRIYGYTF. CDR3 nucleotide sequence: TGTGCCAGCTTTAGCAGGAGGGGGCGGATCTATGGCTACACCTTC.

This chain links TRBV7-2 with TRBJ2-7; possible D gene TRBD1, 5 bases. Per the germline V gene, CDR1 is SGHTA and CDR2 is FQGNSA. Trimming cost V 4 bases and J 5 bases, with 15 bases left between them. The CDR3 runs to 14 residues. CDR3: CASSSQGNSNEQYF. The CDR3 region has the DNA TGTGCCAGCAGCTCCCAGGGTAACAGCAACGAGCAGTACTTC.

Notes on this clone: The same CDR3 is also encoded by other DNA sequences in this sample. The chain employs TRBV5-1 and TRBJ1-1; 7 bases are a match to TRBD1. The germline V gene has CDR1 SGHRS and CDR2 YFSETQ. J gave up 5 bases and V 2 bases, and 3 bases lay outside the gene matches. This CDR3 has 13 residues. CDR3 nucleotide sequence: TGCGCCAGCAGCTTAGACAGGGAGACTGAAGCTTTCTTT. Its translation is CASSLDRETEAFF.

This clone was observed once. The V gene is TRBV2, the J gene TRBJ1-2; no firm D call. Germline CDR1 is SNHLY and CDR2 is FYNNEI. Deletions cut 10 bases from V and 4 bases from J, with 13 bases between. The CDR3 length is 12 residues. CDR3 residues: CATSAASYGYTF. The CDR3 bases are TGTGCCACCTCGGCGGCCTCCTATGGCTACACCTTC.

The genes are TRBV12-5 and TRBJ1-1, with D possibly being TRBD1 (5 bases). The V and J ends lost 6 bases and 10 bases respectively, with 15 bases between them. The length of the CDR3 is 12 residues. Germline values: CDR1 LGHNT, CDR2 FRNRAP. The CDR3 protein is CASGLLSGGAFF. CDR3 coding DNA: TGTGCTAGTGGCCTTCTGTCGGGGGGAGCTTTCTTT.

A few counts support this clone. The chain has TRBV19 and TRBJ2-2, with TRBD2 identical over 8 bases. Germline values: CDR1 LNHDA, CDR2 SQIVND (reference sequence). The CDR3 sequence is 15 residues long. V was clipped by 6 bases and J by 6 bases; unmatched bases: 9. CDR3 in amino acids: CASRPYGGAPGELFF. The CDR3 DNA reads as TGTGCCAGTAGGCCCTACGGGGGGGCCCCCGGGGAGCTGTTTTTT.

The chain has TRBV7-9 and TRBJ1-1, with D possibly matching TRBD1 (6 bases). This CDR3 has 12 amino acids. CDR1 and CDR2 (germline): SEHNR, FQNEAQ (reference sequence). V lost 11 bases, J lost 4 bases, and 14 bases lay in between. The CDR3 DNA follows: TGTGCCGGTCAGGGGAGGGTCACTGAAGCTTTCTTT. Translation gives CAGQGRVTEAFF.

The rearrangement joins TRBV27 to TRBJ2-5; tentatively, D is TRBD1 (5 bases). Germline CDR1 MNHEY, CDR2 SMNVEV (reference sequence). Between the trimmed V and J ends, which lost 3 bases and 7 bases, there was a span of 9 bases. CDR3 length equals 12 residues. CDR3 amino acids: CASSLAQGTQYF. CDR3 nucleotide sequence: TGTGCCAGCAGTTTGGCCCAGGGGACCCAGTACTTC.

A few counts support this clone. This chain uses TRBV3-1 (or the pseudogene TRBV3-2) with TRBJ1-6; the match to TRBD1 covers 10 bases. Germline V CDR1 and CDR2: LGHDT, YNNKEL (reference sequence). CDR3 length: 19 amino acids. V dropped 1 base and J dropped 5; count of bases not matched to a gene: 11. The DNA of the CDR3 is TGTGCCAGCAGCCAAGGTGCCCCGGGACAGGGGTCTGATAATTCACCCCTCCACTTT. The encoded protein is CASSQGAPGQGSDNSPLHF.

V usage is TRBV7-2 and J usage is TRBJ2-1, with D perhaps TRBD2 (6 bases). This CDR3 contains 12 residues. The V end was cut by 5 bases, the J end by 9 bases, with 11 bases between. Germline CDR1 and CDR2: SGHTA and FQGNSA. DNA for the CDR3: TGTGCCAGCAGCCTTATGGAGGGTGAGCAGTTCTTC. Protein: CASSLMEGEQFF.

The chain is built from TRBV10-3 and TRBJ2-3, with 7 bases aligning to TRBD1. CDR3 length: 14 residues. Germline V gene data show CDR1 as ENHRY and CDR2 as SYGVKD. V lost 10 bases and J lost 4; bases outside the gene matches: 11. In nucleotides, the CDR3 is TGTGCCAGCCAACAGGGGTCGGTCGCAGATACGCAGTATTTT. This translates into CASQQGSVADTQYF.

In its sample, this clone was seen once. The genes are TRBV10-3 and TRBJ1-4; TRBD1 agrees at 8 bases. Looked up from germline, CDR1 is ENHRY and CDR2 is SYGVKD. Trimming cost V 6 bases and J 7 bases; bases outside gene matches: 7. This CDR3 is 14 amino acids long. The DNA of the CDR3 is TGTGCCATCAGGGGGGGACAGGAAGGTGAAAAACTGTTTTTT. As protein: CAIRGGQEGEKLFF.

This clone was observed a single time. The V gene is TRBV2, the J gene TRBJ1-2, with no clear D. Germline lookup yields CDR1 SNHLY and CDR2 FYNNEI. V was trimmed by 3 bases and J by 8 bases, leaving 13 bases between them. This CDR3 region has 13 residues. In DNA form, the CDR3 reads TGTGCCAGCAGTGACCTCTCCCCGGGGGGCTACACCTTC. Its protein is CASSDLSPGGYTF.

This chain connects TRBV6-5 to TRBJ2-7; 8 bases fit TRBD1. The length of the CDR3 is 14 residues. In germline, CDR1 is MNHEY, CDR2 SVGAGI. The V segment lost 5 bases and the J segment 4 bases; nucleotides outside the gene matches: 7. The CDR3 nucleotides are TGTGCCAGCAGTCGGAGGACAGGGTGGTACGAGCAGTACTTC. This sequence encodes CASSRRTGWYEQYF.

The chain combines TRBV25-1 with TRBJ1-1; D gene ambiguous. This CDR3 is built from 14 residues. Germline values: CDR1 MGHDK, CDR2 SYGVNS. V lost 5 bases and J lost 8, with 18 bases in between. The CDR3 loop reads CASSPRSGSPEAFF. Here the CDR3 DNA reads TGTGCCAGCAGTCCCCGCTCGGGGAGCCCCGAAGCTTTCTTT.

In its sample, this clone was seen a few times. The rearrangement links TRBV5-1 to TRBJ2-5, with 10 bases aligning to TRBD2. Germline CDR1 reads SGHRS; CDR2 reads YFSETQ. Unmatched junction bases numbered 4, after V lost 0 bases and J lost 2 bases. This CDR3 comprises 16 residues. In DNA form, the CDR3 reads TGCGCCAGCAGCTTGGGACTAGCGGGTCAACAAGAGACCCAGTACTTC. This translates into CASSLGLAGQQETQYF.

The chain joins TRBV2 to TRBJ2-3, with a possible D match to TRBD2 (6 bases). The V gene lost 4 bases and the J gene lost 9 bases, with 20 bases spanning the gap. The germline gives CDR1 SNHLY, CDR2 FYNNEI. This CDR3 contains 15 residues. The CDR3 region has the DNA TGTGCCAGCAGTGGAATGTCGCGGGGAGTGGCGACGCAGTATTTT. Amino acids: CASSGMSRGVATQYF.